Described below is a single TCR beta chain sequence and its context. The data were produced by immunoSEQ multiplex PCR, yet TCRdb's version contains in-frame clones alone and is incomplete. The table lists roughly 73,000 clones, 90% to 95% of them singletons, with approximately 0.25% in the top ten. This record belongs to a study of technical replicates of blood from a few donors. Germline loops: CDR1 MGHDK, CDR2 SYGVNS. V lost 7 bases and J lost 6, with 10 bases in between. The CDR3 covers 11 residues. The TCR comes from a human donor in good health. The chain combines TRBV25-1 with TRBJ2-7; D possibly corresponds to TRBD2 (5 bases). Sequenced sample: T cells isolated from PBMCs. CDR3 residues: CASTGAAEQYF. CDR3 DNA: TGTGCCAGCACCGGAGCGGCCGAGCAGTACTTC.